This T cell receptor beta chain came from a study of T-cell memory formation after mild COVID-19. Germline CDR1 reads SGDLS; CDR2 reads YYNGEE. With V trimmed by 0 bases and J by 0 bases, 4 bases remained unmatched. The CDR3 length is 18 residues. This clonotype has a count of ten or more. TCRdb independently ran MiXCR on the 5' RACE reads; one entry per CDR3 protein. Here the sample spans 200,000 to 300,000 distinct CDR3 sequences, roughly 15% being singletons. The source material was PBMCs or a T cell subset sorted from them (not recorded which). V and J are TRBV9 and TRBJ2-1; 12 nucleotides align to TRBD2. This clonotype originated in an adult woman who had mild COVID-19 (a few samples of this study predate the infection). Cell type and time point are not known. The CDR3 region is CASSVGVTSGSSYNEQFF. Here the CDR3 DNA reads TGTGCCAGCAGCGTAGGGGTGACTAGCGGGAGCTCCTACAATGAGCAGTTCTTC. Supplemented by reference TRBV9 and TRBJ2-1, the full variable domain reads DSGVTQTPKHLITATGQRVTLRCSPRSGDLSVYWYQQSLDQGLQFLIQYYNGEERAKGNILERFSAQQFPDLHSELNLSSLELGDSALYFCASSVGVTSGSSYNEQFFGPGTRLTVL.